This paragraph covers one T cell receptor (beta chain) sequence. The antigen is undetermined. This sample was included in a study of OX40 agonist ivuxolimab in advanced cancers. About the research overall: Enrolled patients in dose escalation had cancers that were hepatocellular carcinoma, melanoma, renal cell or head and neck cancer.

General study results and limits: The expanded peripheral T cells' antigen specificity was not determined. Both CD4+ and CD8+ T cell populations in blood had undergone clonal expansion by week 6 at 0.1 to 3.0 mg/kg.

The length of the CDR3 is 11 residues. Germline CDR1 reads MNHEY; CDR2 reads SVGAGI. With 2 bases removed from V and 8 bases from J, the gap between germline ends came to 6 bases. The data were produced by immunoSEQ multiplex PCR, yet TCRdb's version contains in-frame clones alone and is incomplete. The data hold some 49,000 clones, with 85% observed a single time. Anyone with autoimmune disease history or systemic immunosuppression was excluded. This TCR was sampled from an adult with an advanced solid tumor such as melanoma, head and neck, liver or kidney cancer. Sequencing was performed on CD4+ or CD8+ T cells sorted from blood, taken in a trial of the OX40 agonist ivuxolimab. The chain combines TRBV6-5 with TRBJ1-2; D gene ambiguous. This CDR3 reads CASSYPRGYTF. The CDR3 DNA reads as TGTGCCAGCAGTTACCCAAGGGGCTACACCTTC.